The 5 T cell receptor beta chains below all came from one sample that was sequenced in a study of T-cell memory formation after mild COVID-19. TCRdb reanalysed the 5' RACE reads using MiXCR and keeps one entry per CDR3 protein. The data hold 250,000 to 350,000 distinct CDR3 sequences, with under 20% observed a single time. Material: PBMCs or a T cell subset sorted from them (not recorded which). These receptors came from a man aged 18 to 29 who had mild COVID-19 (a few samples of this study predate the infection). Cell type and time point are not known.

This clonotype has just a few counts. The CDR3 coding sequence is TGTGCCAGCACAGCAGGGCCGGCCTTCTACGAGCAGTACTTC. It is translated as CASTAGPAFYEQYF. The V call is TRBV2, the J call TRBJ2-7; maybe TRBD1 (5 bases). CDR1 is SNHLY and CDR2 is FYNNEI in the germline V gene. The CDR3 covers 14 residues. V was cut by 7 bases and J by 3 bases, with 16 bases left in between.

This rearrangement joins TRBV7-9 to TRBJ1-1, with TRBD1 as a possible D gene (6 bases). The CDR3 loop spans 15 amino acids. CDR1 is SEHNR and CDR2 is FQNEAQ in the germline V gene (reference sequence). Trimming pared 0 bases from V and 4 bases from J, leaving 12 bases between. The CDR3 DNA is TGTGCCAGCAGCTTAGCGCTGGGCAGGGGCACTGAAGCTTTCTTT. Protein: CASSLALGRGTEAFF.

The chain recombines TRBV6-5 with TRBJ2-7, with D tentatively TRBD2 (5 bases). The ends were cut back, 5 bases at V and 0 bases at J, with 14 bases in the middle. CDR1 and CDR2 (germline): MNHEY, SVGAGI. This CDR3 comprises 15 residues. The CDR3 DNA reads TGTGCCAGCAGTGAACTAGGCGAGAGCTCCTACGAGCAGTACTTC. Translation: CASSELGESSYEQYF.

This clonotype has just a few counts. The chain carries TRBV6-6 and TRBJ1-2; 12 bases match TRBD1. The V and J ends lost 6 bases and 10 bases, in that order; junction bases with no gene match: 9. Germline CDR1 and CDR2: MNHNY and SVGAGI (reference sequence). The CDR3 covers 14 residues. CDR3 nucleotides: TGTGCCAGCAGCTTCCTTGGGACAGGGGGCGACTACACCTTC. Amino acids: CASSFLGTGGDYTF.

This clonotype turned up a few times. The J gene is TRBJ2-1, the V gene TRBV5-6; TRBD2 is a possible D gene (5 bases). The CDR3 runs to 12 residues. The germline V gene encodes CDR1 SGHDT and CDR2 YYEEEE. Trimming shortened V by 4 bases and J by 8 bases, and 10 bases separated the two germline ends. For the CDR3, the DNA is TGTGCCAGCAGCGGAACGAGGGATGAGCAGTTCTTC. This translates into CASSGTRDEQFF.